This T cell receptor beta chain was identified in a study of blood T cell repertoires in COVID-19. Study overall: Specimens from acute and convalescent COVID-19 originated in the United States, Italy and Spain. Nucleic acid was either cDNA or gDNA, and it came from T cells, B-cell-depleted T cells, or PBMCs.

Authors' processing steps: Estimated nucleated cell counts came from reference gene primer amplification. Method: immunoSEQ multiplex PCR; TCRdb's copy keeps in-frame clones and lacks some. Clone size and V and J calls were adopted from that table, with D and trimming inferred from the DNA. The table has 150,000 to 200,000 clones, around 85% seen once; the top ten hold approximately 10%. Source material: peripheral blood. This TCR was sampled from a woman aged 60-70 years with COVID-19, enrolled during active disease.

The CDR3 loop reads CASSVALAGGIDNEQFF. CDR3 DNA: TGTGCCAGCAGCGTAGCCCTAGCGGGAGGTATAGACAATGAGCAGTTCTTC. The chain couples TRBV9 to TRBJ2-1; TRBD2 matches at 11 bases. V lost 0 bases, J lost 5 bases, and 7 bases stayed unmatched. Germline loops: CDR1 SGDLS, CDR2 YYNGEE. The CDR3 is 17 residues long.